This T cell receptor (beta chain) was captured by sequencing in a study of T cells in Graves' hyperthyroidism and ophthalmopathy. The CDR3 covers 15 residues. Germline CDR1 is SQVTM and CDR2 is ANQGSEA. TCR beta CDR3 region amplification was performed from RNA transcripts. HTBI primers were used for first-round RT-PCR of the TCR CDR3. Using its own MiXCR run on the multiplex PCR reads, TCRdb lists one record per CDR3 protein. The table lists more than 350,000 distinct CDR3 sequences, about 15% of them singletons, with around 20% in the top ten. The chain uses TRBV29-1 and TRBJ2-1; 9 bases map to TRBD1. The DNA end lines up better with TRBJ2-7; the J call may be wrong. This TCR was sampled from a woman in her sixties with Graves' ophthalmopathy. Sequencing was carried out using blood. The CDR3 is CSVVGQGWSYNEQYF. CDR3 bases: TGCAGCGTTGTAGGACAGGGGTGGTCCTACAATGAGCAGTACTTC.